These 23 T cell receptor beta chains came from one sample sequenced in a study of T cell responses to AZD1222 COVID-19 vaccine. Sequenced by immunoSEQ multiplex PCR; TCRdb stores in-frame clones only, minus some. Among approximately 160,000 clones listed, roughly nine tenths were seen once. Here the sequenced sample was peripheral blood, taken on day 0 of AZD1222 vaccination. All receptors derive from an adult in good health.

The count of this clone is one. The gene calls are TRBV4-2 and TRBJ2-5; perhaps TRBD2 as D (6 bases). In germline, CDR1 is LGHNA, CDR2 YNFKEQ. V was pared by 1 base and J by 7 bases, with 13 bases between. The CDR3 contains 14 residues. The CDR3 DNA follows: TGTGCCAGCAGCCAAGCTCGAGCAGCGGGGACCCAGTACTTC. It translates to CASSQARAAGTQYF.

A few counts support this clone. Here the CDR3 reads CASPRGGAEKLFF. The DNA of the CDR3 is TGCGCCAGCCCGAGGGGGGGTGCTGAAAAACTGTTTTTT. The chain is built from TRBV23-1 and TRBJ1-4; D may be TRBD1 (6 bases). TRBV23-1 is an ORF, with its function uncertain. There are 13 residues in the CDR3. V lost 8 bases, J lost 7 bases, and 14 bases lay in between.

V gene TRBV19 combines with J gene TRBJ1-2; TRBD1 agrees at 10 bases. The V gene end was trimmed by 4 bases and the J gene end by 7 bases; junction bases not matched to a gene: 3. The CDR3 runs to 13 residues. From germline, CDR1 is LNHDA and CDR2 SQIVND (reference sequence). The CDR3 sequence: CASSSRDRGGYTF. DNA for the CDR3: TGTGCCAGTAGTAGCCGGGACAGGGGTGGCTACACCTTC.

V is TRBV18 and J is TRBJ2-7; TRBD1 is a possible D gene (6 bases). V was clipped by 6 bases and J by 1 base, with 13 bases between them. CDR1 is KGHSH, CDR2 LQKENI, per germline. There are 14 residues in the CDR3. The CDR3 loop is CASSQGQGSYEQYF. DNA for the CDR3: TGTGCCAGCTCCCAGGGGCAGGGGTCCTACGAGCAGTACTTC.

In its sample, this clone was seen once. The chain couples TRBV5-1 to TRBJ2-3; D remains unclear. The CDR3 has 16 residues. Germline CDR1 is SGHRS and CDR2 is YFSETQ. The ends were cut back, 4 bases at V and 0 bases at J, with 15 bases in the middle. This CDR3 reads CASSLLGPSSTDTQYF. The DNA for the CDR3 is TGCGCCAGCAGCCTTCTAGGGCCTTCTAGCACAGATACGCAGTATTTT.

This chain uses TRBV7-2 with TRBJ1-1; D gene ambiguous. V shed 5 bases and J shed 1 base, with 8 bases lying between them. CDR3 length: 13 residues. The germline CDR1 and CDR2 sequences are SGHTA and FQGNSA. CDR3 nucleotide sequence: TGTGCCAGCAGCCCCGATTGGAACACTGAAGCTTTCTTT. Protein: CASSPDWNTEAFF.

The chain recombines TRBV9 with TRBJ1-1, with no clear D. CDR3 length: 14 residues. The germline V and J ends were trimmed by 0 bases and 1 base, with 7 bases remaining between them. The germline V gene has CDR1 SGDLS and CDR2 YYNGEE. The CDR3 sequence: CASSVGQPNTEAFF. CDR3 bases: TGTGCCAGCAGCGTAGGTCAGCCGAACACTGAAGCTTTCTTT.

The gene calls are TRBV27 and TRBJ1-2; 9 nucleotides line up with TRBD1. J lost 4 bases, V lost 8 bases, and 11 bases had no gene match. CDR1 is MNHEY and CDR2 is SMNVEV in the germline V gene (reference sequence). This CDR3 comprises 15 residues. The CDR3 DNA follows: TGTGCCAGCTTGGGACAGGGAAAACGGGGCTATGGCTACACCTTC. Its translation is CASLGQGKRGYGYTF.

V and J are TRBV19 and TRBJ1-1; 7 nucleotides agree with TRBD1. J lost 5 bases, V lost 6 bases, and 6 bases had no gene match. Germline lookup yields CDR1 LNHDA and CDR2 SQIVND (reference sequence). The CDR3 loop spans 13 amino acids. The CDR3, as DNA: TGTGCCAGTAGGCAGGGGGGTGGTACTGAAGCTTTCTTT. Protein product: CASRQGGGTEAFF.

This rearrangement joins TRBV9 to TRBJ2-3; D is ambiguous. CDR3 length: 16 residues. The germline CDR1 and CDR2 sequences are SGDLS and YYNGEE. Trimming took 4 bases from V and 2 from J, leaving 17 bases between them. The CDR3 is CASSPPLPYHTDTQYF. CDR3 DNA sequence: TGTGCCAGCAGCCCCCCCCTGCCTTATCACACAGATACGCAGTATTTT.

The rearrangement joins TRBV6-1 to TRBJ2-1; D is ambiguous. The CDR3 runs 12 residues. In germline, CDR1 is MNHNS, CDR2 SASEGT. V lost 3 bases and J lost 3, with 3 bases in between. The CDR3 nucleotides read TGTGCCAGCAGTGAGGGCTACAATGAGCAGTTCTTC. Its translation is CASSEGYNEQFF.

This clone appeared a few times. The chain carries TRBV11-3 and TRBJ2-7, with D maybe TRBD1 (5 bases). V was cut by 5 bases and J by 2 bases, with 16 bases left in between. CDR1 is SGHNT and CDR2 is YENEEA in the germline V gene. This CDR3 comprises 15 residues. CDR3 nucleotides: TGTGCCAGCAGCCCAGGAAGGGGCCTTACCTACGAGCAGTACTTC. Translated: CASSPGRGLTYEQYF.

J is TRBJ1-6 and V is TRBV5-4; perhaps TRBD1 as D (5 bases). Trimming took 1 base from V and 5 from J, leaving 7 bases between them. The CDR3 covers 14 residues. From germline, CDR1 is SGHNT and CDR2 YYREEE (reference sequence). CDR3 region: CASSLRGDNSPLHF. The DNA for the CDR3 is TGTGCCAGCAGCTTGAGAGGGGATAATTCACCCCTCCACTTT. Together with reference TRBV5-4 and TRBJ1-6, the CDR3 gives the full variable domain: ETGVTQSPTHLIKTRGQQVTLRCSSQSGHNTVSWYQQALGQGPQFIFQYYREEENGRGNFPPRFSGLQFPNYSSELNVNALELDDSALYLCASSLRGDNSPLHFGNGTRLTVT.

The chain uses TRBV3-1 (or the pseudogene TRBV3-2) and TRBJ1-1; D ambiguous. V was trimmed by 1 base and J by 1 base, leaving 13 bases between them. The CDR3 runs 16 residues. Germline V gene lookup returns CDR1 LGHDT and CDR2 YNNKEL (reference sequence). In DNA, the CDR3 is TGTGCCAGCAGCCAAGCCCTCGTAGGGAGGAACACTGAAGCTTTCTTT. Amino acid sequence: CASSQALVGRNTEAFF.

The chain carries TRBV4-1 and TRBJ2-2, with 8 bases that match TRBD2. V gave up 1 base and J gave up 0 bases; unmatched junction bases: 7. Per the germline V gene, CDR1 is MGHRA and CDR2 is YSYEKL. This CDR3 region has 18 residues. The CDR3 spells CASSQVGAGAPNTGELFF. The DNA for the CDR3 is TGCGCCAGCAGCCAAGTCGGAGCGGGGGCACCGAACACCGGGGAGCTGTTTTTT.

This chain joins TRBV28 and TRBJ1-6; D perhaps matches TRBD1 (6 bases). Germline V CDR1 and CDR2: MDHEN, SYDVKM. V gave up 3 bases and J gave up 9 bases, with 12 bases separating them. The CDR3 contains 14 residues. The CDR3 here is CASSLGGRGSPLHF. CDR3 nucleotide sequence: TGTGCCAGCAGTTTGGGGGGGCGTGGTTCACCCCTCCACTTT.

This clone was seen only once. DNA of the CDR3: TGCGCCAGCAGCCCAGACAGCACCTCCTACAATGAGCAGTTCTTC. Translated: CASSPDSTSYNEQFF. The rearrangement links TRBV5-1 to TRBJ2-1, with D possibly matching TRBD1 (5 bases). Germline values: CDR1 SGHRS, CDR2 YFSETQ. The V and J ends lost 4 bases and 0 bases respectively, with 11 bases between them. The CDR3 consists of 15 residues.

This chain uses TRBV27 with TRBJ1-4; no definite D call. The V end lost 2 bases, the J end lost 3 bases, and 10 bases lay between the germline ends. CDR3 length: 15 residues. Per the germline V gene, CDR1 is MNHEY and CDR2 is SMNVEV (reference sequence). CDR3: CASSLTAGPNEKLFF. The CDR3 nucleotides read TGTGCCAGCAGTTTAACGGCAGGTCCTAATGAAAAACTGTTTTTT. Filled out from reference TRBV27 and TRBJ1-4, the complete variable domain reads EAQVTQNPRYLITVTGKKLTVTCSQNMNHEYMSWYRQDPGLGLRQIYYSMNVEVTDKGDVPEGYKVSRKEKRNFPLILESPSPNQTSLYFCASSLTAGPNEKLFFGSGTQLSVL.

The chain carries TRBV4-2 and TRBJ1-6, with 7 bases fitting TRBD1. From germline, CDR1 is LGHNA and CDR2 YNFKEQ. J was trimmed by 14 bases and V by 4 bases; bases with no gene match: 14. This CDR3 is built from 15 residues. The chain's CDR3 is CASSPRTGEGMALHF. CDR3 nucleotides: TGTGCCAGCAGCCCTCGGACAGGCGAGGGGATGGCCCTCCACTTT.

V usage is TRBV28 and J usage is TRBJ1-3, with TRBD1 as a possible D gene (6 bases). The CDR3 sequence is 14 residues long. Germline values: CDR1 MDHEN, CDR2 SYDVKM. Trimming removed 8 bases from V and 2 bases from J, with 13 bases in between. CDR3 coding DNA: TGTGCCAGCCTAGGGGGGGCAGCTGGAAACACCATATATTTT. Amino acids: CASLGGAAGNTIYF.

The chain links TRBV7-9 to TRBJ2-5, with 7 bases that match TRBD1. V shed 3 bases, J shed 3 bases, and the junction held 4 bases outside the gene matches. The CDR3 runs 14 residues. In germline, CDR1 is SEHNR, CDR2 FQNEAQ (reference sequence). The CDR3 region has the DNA TGTGCCAGCAGCTTTTTAGGGACAGAAGAGACCCAGTACTTC. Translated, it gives CASSFLGTEETQYF.

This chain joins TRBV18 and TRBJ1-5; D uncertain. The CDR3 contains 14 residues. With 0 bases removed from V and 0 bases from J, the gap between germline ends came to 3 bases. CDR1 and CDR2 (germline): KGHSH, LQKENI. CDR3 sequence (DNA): TGTGCCAGCTCACCACCGAATAGCAATCAGCCCCAGCATTTT. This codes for CASSPPNSNQPQHF.

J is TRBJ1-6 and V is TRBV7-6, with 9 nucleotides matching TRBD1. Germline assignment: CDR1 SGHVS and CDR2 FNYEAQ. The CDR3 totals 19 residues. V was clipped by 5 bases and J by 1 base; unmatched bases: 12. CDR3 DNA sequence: TGTGCCAGCAGCCCCTATGCCGGGACAGGGACGTCCTATAATTCACCCCTCCACTTT. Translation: CASSPYAGTGTSYNSPLHF.